Presented here are 4 T cell receptor beta chains from one specimen sequenced in a study of blood T cell repertoires in COVID-19. The repertoire was sequenced with immunoSEQ multiplex PCR; TCRdb's copy has only in-frame clones and lacks some. The data hold about 240,000 clones, with about 80% observed a single time. Sequencing was performed on peripheral blood. Every receptor here comes from a woman aged 80 or older with acute or convalescent COVID-19.

This clone was counted ten times or more. V and J are TRBV7-2 and TRBJ1-6; TRBD1 matches at 7 bases. V was clipped by 3 bases and J by 10 bases; unmatched bases: 6. Looked up from germline, CDR1 is SGHTA and CDR2 is FQGNSA. The CDR3 consists of 14 residues. The CDR3 region is CASSLTGSGSPLHF. The CDR3 bases are TGTGCCAGCAGCTTGACAGGGAGTGGATCACCCCTCCACTTT.

This chain uses TRBV7-3 with TRBJ2-3; the D gene is possibly TRBD2 (6 bases). V lost 8 bases and J lost 6, with 9 bases in between. Germline values: CDR1 SGHTA, CDR2 FQGTGA. The CDR3 is 11 residues long. As DNA, the CDR3 is TGTGCCAGCGGGGCGGGGGATACGCAGTATTTT. Translated: CASGAGDTQYF.

The V call is TRBV18, the J call TRBJ1-3; maybe TRBD1 (5 bases). Trimming pared 6 bases from V and 0 bases from J, leaving 15 bases between. CDR1 and CDR2 (germline): KGHSH, LQKENI. The CDR3 is 16 amino acids. CDR3 DNA: TGTGCCAGCTCCCTAAATGGGGGGAGCTCTGGAAACACCATATATTTT. This encodes CASSLNGGSSGNTIYF.

The rearrangement links TRBV30 to TRBJ2-4, with 11 nucleotides matching TRBD2. The CDR3 consists of 15 residues. The V and J ends lost 6 bases and 6 bases, in that order; junction bases with no gene match: 10. Germline CDR1 GTSNPN, CDR2 SVGIG (reference sequence). The chain's CDR3 is CACYGTSGNSNIQYF. CDR3 coding DNA: TGTGCCTGCTACGGGACTAGCGGAAACTCAAACATTCAGTACTTC.